The entry below describes one TCR beta chain. Its specificity is unknown. Profiling relied on immunoSEQ multiplex PCR, and the TCRdb table lists in-frame clones only, not all of them. The sample consists of some 150,000 clones, roughly nine tenths of them appearing once. This CDR3 contains 14 residues. Trimming cost V 9 bases and J 5 bases, with 16 bases left between them. From germline, CDR1 is KGHDR and CDR2 SFDVKD. The data were taken from a study of T cell responses to AZD1222 COVID-19 vaccine. The study's findings and limits: Without day 14 samples, only post-peak T cell repertoires were studied. The study identified only a handful of AZD1222 recipients as seropositive at baseline. When two AZD1222 doses had been given, Spike-specific TCR breadth and depth rose. Close to half of spike-specific TCRs reportedly recognize unmutated variant regions.

The source was peripheral blood, collected on day 0 of AZD1222 vaccination. The TCR originated in an adult in good health. The chain joins TRBV24-1 to TRBJ2-1; D uncertain. In nucleotides, the CDR3 is TGTGCCACCTCGACAAGCCTCCAGGACAATGAGCAGTTCTTC. Encoded protein: CATSTSLQDNEQFF.